This TCR beta chain is drawn from a study of CD8+CD57+ T cells in acquired aplastic anemia. Study at large: Sorted cells (CD4+ and CD8+) yielded DNA amounts that averaged about 3.1 ug. The study, taken as a whole, reports: With respect to CD8+ Simpson's diversity, patients and controls did not differ significantly.

Using genomic DNA as the template, TCR beta VDJ and CDR3 profiling was carried out. TCRdb reanalysed the reads using MiXCR and keeps one entry per CDR3 protein. This sample has 90,000 to 150,000 distinct CDR3 sequences, with about 50% found just once. This clonotype was counted a few times. Antigen unknown. The V gene's germline CDR1 is SEHNR and CDR2 FQNEAQ (reference sequence). The CDR3 length is 14 residues. Patients included in sequencing had previously demonstrated CD8+CD57+ cell expansion by flow cytometry. Everyone among the patients had severe acquired aplastic anemia. Sequencing was carried out using sorted CD4+, CD8+, or CD8+CD57+ T cells (not recorded which) from PBMCs. The receptor comes from a human donor with aplastic anemia. V is TRBV7-9 and J is TRBJ2-7, with D maybe TRBD2 (5 bases). The J call may be faulty, since TRBJ2-1 better matches the DNA end. The CDR3 bases are TGTGCCAGCAGCCGGGGTGGGAATCCCTACGAGCAGTTCTTC. Protein sequence: CASSRGGNPYEQFF.